Below are 21 T cell receptor beta chains sequenced from a single sample in a study of blood T cell repertoires in COVID-19. Repertoires were generated with immunoSEQ multiplex PCR, while TCRdb's copy carries only in-frame clones and drops some. Among approximately 350,000 clones listed, roughly 90% were seen once. Specimen: peripheral blood. The receptors originated from a woman aged 30 to 39 with COVID-19, enrolled during active disease.

The chain has TRBV28 and TRBJ2-4, with D possibly TRBD1 on 5 matching bases. The CDR3 is made up of 15 amino acids. The V gene's germline CDR1 is MDHEN and CDR2 SYDVKM. V was shortened by 8 bases and J by 0 bases, with 14 bases between the two germline ends. CDR3 in amino acids: CASSQGRIAKNIQYF. The CDR3, as DNA: TGTGCCAGCTCGCAGGGCAGAATAGCCAAAAACATTCAGTACTTC. Full variable domain (missing parts from reference TRBV28 and TRBJ2-4): DVKVTQSSRYLVKRTGEKVFLECVQDMDHENMFWYRQDPGLGLRLIYFSYDVKMKEKGDIPEGYSVSREKKERFSLILESASTNQTSMYLCASSQGRIAKNIQYFGAGTRLSVL.

This chain joins TRBV5-1 and TRBJ2-1, with 8 bases lining up with TRBD2. This CDR3 contains 19 residues. Per germline, CDR1 SGHRS and CDR2 YFSETQ. V was pared by 4 bases and J by 9 bases, with 24 bases of the junction left unmatched. CDR3 sequence reads: CASSPRMGGWAGGRGEQFF. Here the CDR3 DNA reads TGCGCCAGCAGCCCGCGTATGGGAGGCTGGGCGGGGGGCCGCGGTGAGCAGTTCTTC.

J is TRBJ1-3 and V is TRBV15; 7 nucleotides match TRBD1. V was clipped by 1 base and J by 4 bases; unmatched bases: 7. This CDR3 spans 16 amino acids. Germline V gives CDR1 LNHNV, CDR2 YYDKDF (reference sequence). In DNA, the CDR3 is TGTGCCACCAGCAGAGCCCGACAGGGATTAGGAAACACCATATATTTT. This gives the protein CATSRARQGLGNTIYF.

CDR3 residues: CASSSGAGVYNEQFF. The CDR3 DNA reads TGTGCCAGCAGCTCTGGAGCAGGGGTCTACAATGAGCAGTTCTTC. The V and J genes are TRBV5-4 and TRBJ2-1; D possibly corresponds to TRBD1 (6 bases). The CDR3 extends over 15 amino acids. Trimming stripped 3 bases from V and 3 bases from J, with 13 bases between. The germline V gene encodes CDR1 SGHNT and CDR2 YYREEE (reference sequence).

V and J are TRBV28 and TRBJ1-2; 8 positions agree with TRBD1. CDR1 and CDR2 from the germline V gene are MDHEN and SYDVKM. The CDR3 is 14 amino acids. The V gene end was trimmed by 6 bases and the J gene end by 8 bases; junction bases not matched to a gene: 11. This chain's CDR3 is CASSTGGTLTGYTF. The CDR3 DNA reads as TGTGCCAGCAGCACAGGGGGAACCCTGACCGGCTACACCTTC.

The rearrangement links TRBV5-1 to TRBJ1-6; maybe TRBD1 (5 bases). The CDR3 sequence is 16 residues long. Trimming stripped 0 bases from V and 9 bases from J, with 16 bases between. Germline CDR1 is SGHRS and CDR2 is YFSETQ. Written as DNA, the CDR3 is TGCGCCAGCAGCTTGGAGGGCAGGGACTGGCGTTCACCCCTCCACTTT. It is translated as CASSLEGRDWRSPLHF.

The CDR3 DNA reads TGCAGCGTTGCTGGACTAGCGGGGGGAGGGAGCACAGATACGCAGTATTTT. It specifies CSVAGLAGGGSTDTQYF. The J gene is TRBJ2-3, the V gene TRBV29-1, with 14 bases lining up with TRBD2. Germline V gene sequence: CDR1 SQVTM, CDR2 ANQGSEA. The ends lost 4 bases at V and 0 bases at J; junction bases unmatched: 6. The CDR3 extends over 17 amino acids.

The chain uses TRBV19 and TRBJ1-2; 12 nucleotides line up with TRBD1. Trimming cost V 5 bases and J 4 bases; bases outside gene matches: 5. Per the germline V gene, CDR1 is LNHDA and CDR2 is SQIVND (reference sequence). CDR3 length equals 15 residues. The CDR3 DNA reads TGTGCCAGTAGTCCAGGGACAGGGGGCGCCTATGGCTACACCTTC. Translated: CASSPGTGGAYGYTF.

In this sample, this clone turned up once. The chain employs TRBV19 and TRBJ1-2, with 7 bases identical to TRBD1. Trimming took 5 bases from V and 4 from J; bases not matched to a gene: 7. This CDR3 has 14 amino acids. The germline CDR1 and CDR2 sequences are LNHDA and SQIVND (reference sequence). DNA for the CDR3: TGTGCCAGTAGTCTCGGACAGGCGACCTATGGCTACACCTTC. It codes for CASSLGQATYGYTF.

V gene TRBV28 combines with J gene TRBJ1-4, with TRBD1 matching 7 bases. Germline V CDR1 and CDR2: MDHEN, SYDVKM. V shed 6 bases, J shed 7 bases, and the junction held 14 bases outside the gene matches. This CDR3 has 16 residues. The DNA for the CDR3 is TGTGCCAGCAGCCCCAGGGGGGCCGAGGTTGGTGAAAAACTGTTTTTT. Residues: CASSPRGAEVGEKLFF. Full variable domain (remainder filled in from reference TRBV28 and TRBJ1-4): DVKVTQSSRYLVKRTGEKVFLECVQDMDHENMFWYRQDPGLGLRLIYFSYDVKMKEKGDIPEGYSVSREKKERFSLILESASTNQTSMYLCASSPRGAEVGEKLFFGSGTQLSVL.

This rearrangement joins TRBV4-3 to TRBJ2-4, with TRBD1 matching over 8 bases. This CDR3 is 17 amino acids long. Germline V gene sequence: CDR1 LGHNA, CDR2 YSLEER. V was pared by 4 bases and J by 6 bases, with 14 bases of the junction left unmatched. CDR3 sequence reads: CASSPKSPGQDSNIQYF. The CDR3 DNA reads TGCGCCAGCAGCCCCAAGTCACCGGGACAGGACTCAAACATTCAGTACTTC.

The rearrangement joins TRBV24-1 to TRBJ2-3; TRBD1 might be the D (6 bases). Germline assignment: CDR1 KGHDR and CDR2 SFDVKD. V was pared by 3 bases and J by 3 bases, with 27 bases between. This CDR3 has 20 residues. CDR3 coding DNA: TGTGCCACCAGTGATCCCGGGATGGGGGCGTTTAGTGTCGGAACAGATACGCAGTATTTT. Protein sequence: CATSDPGMGAFSVGTDTQYF.

This clone was recorded once. J is TRBJ2-5 and V is TRBV4-1; no firm D call. The CDR3 has 16 residues. Per germline, CDR1 MGHRA and CDR2 YSYEKL. Trimming cost V 1 base and J 0 bases, with 12 bases left between them. CDR3 region: CASSQGLTMYQETQYF. CDR3 nucleotides: TGCGCCAGCAGCCAAGGCCTTACTATGTACCAAGAGACCCAGTACTTC.

This sequence joins TRBV3-1 (or the pseudogene TRBV3-2) and TRBJ2-1; 10 nucleotides line up with TRBD2. CDR3 size: 18 residues. V gave up 0 bases and J gave up 3 bases; unmatched junction bases: 8. The germline V gene has CDR1 LGHDT and CDR2 YNNKEL (reference sequence). CDR3 protein: CASSQELGSGRVYNEQFF. The CDR3 nucleotides read TGTGCCAGCAGCCAAGAACTAGGAAGCGGGAGGGTCTACAATGAGCAGTTCTTC.

This clone was picked up one time. The rearrangement links TRBV7-2 to TRBJ2-5; TRBD2 might be the D (5 bases). CDR3 length: 15 residues. Germline CDR1 reads SGHTA; CDR2 reads FQGNSA. Deletions cut 5 bases from V and 2 bases from J, with 15 bases between. CDR3: CASSTYPGEQETQYF. DNA for the CDR3: TGTGCCAGCAGCACTTACCCCGGGGAACAAGAGACCCAGTACTTC. Filled out from reference TRBV7-2 and TRBJ2-5, the complete variable domain reads GAGVSQSPSNKVTEKGKDVELRCDPISGHTALYWYRQSLGQGLEFLIYFQGNSAPDKSGLPSDRFSAERTGGSVSTLTIQRTQQEDSAVYLCASSTYPGEQETQYFGPGTRLLVL.

This clone was seen a handful of times. The chain carries TRBV11-3 and TRBJ2-5, with TRBD2 identical over 8 bases. In germline, CDR1 is SGHNT, CDR2 YENEEA. The CDR3 runs 17 residues. The V segment lost 5 bases and the J segment 5 bases; nucleotides outside the gene matches: 16. The CDR3 reads CASSPGSGILGGETQYF. Here the CDR3 DNA reads TGTGCCAGCAGCCCCGGTAGCGGGATCCTTGGAGGGGAGACCCAGTACTTC.

This chain joins TRBV5-1 and TRBJ2-4; 7 bases line up with TRBD1. The CDR3 contains 16 residues. V gave up 0 bases and J gave up 3 bases; unmatched junction bases: 6. Germline-derived CDR1 and CDR2 are SGHRS and YFSETQ. The DNA of the CDR3 is TGCGCCAGCAGCTTGGGTGTAACAGGGGTCAAAAACATTCAGTACTTC. Its protein product is CASSLGVTGVKNIQYF.

J is TRBJ2-1 and V is TRBV5-1; D is possibly TRBD2 (6 bases). The V gene's germline CDR1 is SGHRS and CDR2 YFSETQ. The CDR3 contains 16 residues. The V end lost 0 bases, the J end lost 2 bases, and 12 bases lay between the germline ends. The CDR3 nucleotides are TGCGCCAGCAGCTTGGAACTAGCTCCCACCTACAATGAGCAGTTCTTC. Translation: CASSLELAPTYNEQFF. The complete variable domain, with remaining parts taken from reference TRBV5-1 and TRBJ2-1, reads KAGVTQTPRYLIKTRGQQVTLSCSPISGHRSVSWYQQTPGQGLQFLFEYFSETQRNKGNFPGRFSGRQFSNSRSEMNVSTLELGDSALYLCASSLELAPTYNEQFFGPGTRLTVL.

With regard to this clone: The junction and the germline gene differ at one end; a read error may be behind it. The gene calls are TRBV4-3 and TRBJ2-2, with a weak D call TRBD2 (6 bases). Germline V lookup: CDR1 LGHNA, CDR2 YSLEER. The CDR3 extends over 16 amino acids. CDR3 in DNA: TGCGCCAGCAGCCAAGATTTGGCGGGGCCCACCCGGGAGCTGTTTTTT. Its translation is CASSQDLAGPTRELFF.

The DNA for the CDR3 is TGTGCCTGGAGTGTACTAGGTAGCGGGGGCGCAGATACGCAGTATTTT. This sequence encodes CAWSVLGSGGADTQYF. The rearrangement joins TRBV30 to TRBJ2-3; 9 bases map to TRBD2. The CDR3 is 16 residues long. V gave up 0 bases and J gave up 4 bases; unmatched junction bases: 8. CDR1 is GTSNPN, CDR2 SVGIG, per germline (reference sequence).

The chain has TRBV5-4 and TRBJ2-2, with 9 bases aligning to TRBD2. The CDR3 is made up of 15 amino acids. CDR1 is SGHNT and CDR2 is YYREEE in the germline V gene (reference sequence). V dropped 0 bases and J dropped 7; count of bases not matched to a gene: 4. For the CDR3, the DNA is TGTGCCAGCAGCTTGGGCGGGGGGGCCGGCGGGGAGCTGTTTTTT. Amino acid sequence: CASSLGGGAGGELFF.